The clone carrying this T cell receptor (beta chain) was seen more than once but under ten times. V lost 3 bases to trimming and J lost 1 base, with 7 bases between them. This CDR3 comprises 13 residues. The entry originates in a study of blood T cell repertoires in COVID-19. Turning to the study itself: Samples representing acute and convalescent COVID-19 were sourced from the United States, Italy and Spain. The cDNA or gDNA used as material had been derived from T cells, B-cell-depleted T cells, or PBMCs.

Per the original methods: Amplification of reference gene primers provided the estimated nucleated cell counts. Assay: immunoSEQ multiplex PCR; the TCRdb copy retains only in-frame clones and omits some. Clonal size and the V and J genes are those of that table, whereas D and trimming came from the DNA. The data show around 98,000 clones, with nearly 90% seen just once and about 5% held by the top ten. The source of this sequence is a man aged 65 to 79 with acute or convalescent COVID-19. Material for sequencing was peripheral blood. The chain combines TRBV12-3 or TRBV12-4 with TRBJ2-7; D is undetermined. CDR3: CASSFLPSYEQYF. Written as DNA, the CDR3 is TGTGCCAGCAGTTTCCTCCCTTCCTACGAGCAGTACTTC.